A single sample is the source of the 17 T cell receptor beta chains below, sequenced in a study of cytomegalovirus exposure and HLA in healthy donors. Use of 60 Vbeta and 13 Jbeta primers characterized the PCR. Assay: immunoSEQ multiplex PCR; the TCRdb copy retains only in-frame clones and omits some. Of 130,000 to 150,000 clones detected, about 80% appear once; the ten largest clones hold under 1.5%. Source material: PBMCs. The receptors originated from a male donor in good health and CMV-seropositive.

CDR3 DNA sequence: TGTGCCAGCAGTCCAATAAGCGGAACTTACGAGCAGTACTTC. Its translation: CASSPISGTYEQYF. This chain joins TRBV28 and TRBJ2-7; TRBD2 is a possible D gene (5 bases). The CDR3 spans 14 residues. From germline, CDR1 is MDHEN and CDR2 SYDVKM. Between the trimmed V and J ends, which lost 5 bases and 4 bases, there was a span of 15 bases. Using reference TRBV28 and TRBJ2-7 for the parts outside the CDR3, the full variable domain is DVKVTQSSRYLVKRTGEKVFLECVQDMDHENMFWYRQDPGLGLRLIYFSYDVKMKEKGDIPEGYSVSREKKERFSLILESASTNQTSMYLCASSPISGTYEQYFGPGTRLTVT.

The chain employs TRBV6-5 and TRBJ1-2, with TRBD1 as a possible D gene (6 bases). The CDR3 extends over 15 amino acids. The germline V gene has CDR1 MNHEY and CDR2 SVGAGI. V was pared by 6 bases and J by 8 bases, with 22 bases between. The CDR3 here is CASSPYSGGAEGYTF. DNA for the CDR3: TGTGCCAGCAGCCCATATTCTGGGGGCGCGGAGGGCTACACCTTC.

This sequence joins TRBV20-1 and TRBJ2-4; tentatively, D is TRBD1 (6 bases). There are 11 residues in the CDR3. Germline-derived CDR1 and CDR2 are DFQATT and SNEGSKA (reference sequence). CDR3 coding DNA: TGCAGAGGACAGAACAAAAACATTCAGTACTTC. It yields the protein CRGQNKNIQYF.

This clone has a handful of counts. Compared with germline, one end of the junction differs, possibly owing to a read error. The V and J genes are TRBV7-7 and TRBJ1-1, with 7 bases fitting TRBD1. The CDR3 runs to 13 residues. Per germline, CDR1 SSHAT and CDR2 FNYEAQ (reference sequence). The CDR3 loop is CASSLDRWTEAFF. For the CDR3, the DNA is TGTGCTAGCAGCTTGGACAGGTGGACTGAAGCTTTCTTT.

The chain employs TRBV7-2 and TRBJ1-1, with 8 positions matching TRBD1. The ends lost 4 bases at V and 7 bases at J; junction bases unmatched: 8. Per germline, CDR1 SGHTA and CDR2 FQGNSA. The CDR3 loop spans 14 amino acids. CDR3 loop: CASSYRPGGFEAFF. The DNA of the CDR3 is TGTGCCAGCAGCTATAGACCAGGGGGCTTTGAAGCTTTCTTT.

The CDR3 is CAHRAGPTSYEQYF. CDR3 bases: TGTGCCCACAGGGCGGGCCCCACCTCCTACGAGCAGTACTTC. The rearrangement joins TRBV6-1 to TRBJ2-7; possible D gene TRBD1, 6 bases. Germline V gene lookup returns CDR1 MNHNS and CDR2 SASEGT. CDR3 length equals 14 residues. Trimming removed 11 bases at V and 0 bases at J, with 17 bases between.

This clone was seen a handful of times. J is TRBJ1-2 and V is TRBV10-3; D not certain. The germline V gene encodes CDR1 ENHRY and CDR2 SYGVKD. The length of the CDR3 is 12 residues. V lost 0 bases and J 8 bases, leaving 7 bases between the germline ends. The CDR3 DNA reads TGTGCCATCAGTGAGTCGTTGGAGGGCTACACCTTC. It codes for CAISESLEGYTF.

The chain links TRBV4-1 to TRBJ2-1; D possibly corresponds to TRBD2 (6 bases). V lost 7 bases to trimming and J lost 8 bases, with 18 bases between them. Germline loops: CDR1 MGHRA, CDR2 YSYEKL. The CDR3 totals 14 residues. The CDR3 sequence: CASKRIGGRDEQFF. Written as DNA, the CDR3 is TGCGCCAGCAAGCGCATCGGGGGACGGGATGAGCAGTTCTTC.

Of note for this clone: In the same sample, other DNA sequences code for this CDR3. The rearrangement links TRBV6-5 to TRBJ1-1; tentatively, D is TRBD1 (6 bases). This CDR3 contains 15 residues. The germline V and J ends were trimmed by 0 bases and 1 base, with 9 bases remaining between them. Germline V gene sequence: CDR1 MNHEY, CDR2 SVGAGI. In DNA, the CDR3 is TGTGCCAGCAGTTACTCGAGCAGGGGGAACACTGAAGCTTTCTTT. Translation gives CASSYSSRGNTEAFF.

The rearrangement links TRBV6-4 to TRBJ1-1; unclear D gene. CDR1 and CDR2 from the germline V gene are MRHNA and SNTAGT. The CDR3 runs 13 residues. Trimming left V 6 bases short and J 1 base short, with 9 bases between. The CDR3 region is CASRGSSNTEAFF. CDR3 bases: TGTGCCAGCAGGGGCAGCTCGAACACTGAAGCTTTCTTT.

In its sample, this clone was seen a few times. This sequence joins TRBV19 and TRBJ1-5; D remains ambiguous. The CDR3 totals 13 residues. Trimming shortened V by 8 bases and J by 0 bases, and 8 bases separated the two germline ends. CDR1 and CDR2 from the germline V gene are LNHDA and SQIVND (reference sequence). Written as DNA, the CDR3 is TGTGCCAGTTGGGGAGATAGCAATCAGCCCCAGCATTTT. Its protein is CASWGDSNQPQHF. Complete variable domain (other parts from reference TRBV19 and TRBJ1-5): DGGITQSPKYLFRKEGQNVTLSCEQNLNHDAMYWYRQDPGQGLRLIYYSQIVNDFQKGDIAEGYSVSREKKESFPLTVTSAQKNPTAFYLCASWGDSNQPQHFGDGTRLSIL.

The genes are TRBV7-9 and TRBJ1-1, with no clear D. CDR1 is SEHNR and CDR2 is FQNEAQ in the germline V gene (reference sequence). The CDR3 is 14 residues long. V was clipped by 1 base and J by 3 bases, with 9 bases between them. The CDR3 protein is CASSLEGGYTEAFF. The CDR3 region has the DNA TGTGCCAGCAGCTTAGAGGGCGGGTACACTGAAGCTTTCTTT.

V gene TRBV29-1 combines with J gene TRBJ1-1, with 7 bases matching TRBD1. With V trimmed by 6 bases and J by 8 bases, 3 bases remained unmatched. The CDR3 consists of 10 residues. Germline CDR1 SQVTM, CDR2 ANQGSEA. DNA of the CDR3: TGCAGCGTAAAGGGGGCCGAAGCTTTCTTT. Its translation is CSVKGAEAFF.

Only one count was recorded for this clone. This rearrangement joins TRBV7-9 to TRBJ2-7, with a weak D call TRBD2 (6 bases). Germline V gene sequence: CDR1 SEHNR, CDR2 FQNEAQ (reference sequence). The CDR3 is made up of 14 amino acids. V lost 8 bases and J 4 bases, leaving 18 bases between the germline ends. CDR3 coding DNA: TGTGCCAGCGGAGGTGGCTGGGGGGTGTACGAGCAGTACTTC. Its translation is CASGGGWGVYEQYF.

This clone occurred a few times. This chain links TRBV5-1 with TRBJ1-6; D gene uncertain. This CDR3 has 13 amino acids. In germline, CDR1 is SGHRS, CDR2 YFSETQ. Trimming took off 0 bases at V and 10 bases at J, with 8 bases between the two ends. The CDR3 DNA follows: TGCGCCAGCAGCTTGGCGCAGGAATCACCCCTCCACTTT. Protein: CASSLAQESPLHF.

The V gene is TRBV13, the J gene TRBJ2-5; weak D call: TRBD1 (5 bases). TRBJ2-7 matches the DNA end more closely, so the J call is doubtful. The CDR3 is 14 amino acids. Germline V gives CDR1 PRHDT, CDR2 FYEKMQ (reference sequence). This CDR3 is CASSLALDTYEQYF. CDR3 bases: TGTGCCAGCAGCTTAGCACTGGACACCTACGAGCAGTACTTC.

The chain combines TRBV5-1 with TRBJ1-2, with TRBD1 matching over 7 bases. Germline values: CDR1 SGHRS, CDR2 YFSETQ. J gave up 4 bases and V 4 bases, and 10 bases lay outside the gene matches. The CDR3 extends over 15 amino acids. The CDR3 region is CASSSRFGTAYGYTF. For the CDR3, the DNA is TGCGCCAGCAGCAGTCGATTCGGGACAGCCTATGGCTACACCTTC.